These 24 T cell receptor beta chains share one sample of origin, sequenced in a study of vaccination effects on CD4 cells after COVID-19. Assay: immunoSEQ multiplex PCR; the TCRdb copy retains only in-frame clones and omits some. Among some 19,000 clones listed, roughly 80% were seen once. Their antigens remain unidentified. Before sequencing, viral peptide pools were used by the ViraFEST assay to expand antigen-specific CD4+ T cells. When less than 12 days of culture had elapsed, CD4+ T cells were isolated. The person had PCR-confirmed SARS-CoV-2 infection between March and December 2020. This material consisted of CD4+ T cells from PBMCs cultured with a peptide pool, taken before COVID-19 vaccination. The receptors originated from a human donor who had a prior SARS-CoV-2 infection.

The rearrangement joins TRBV7-9 to TRBJ2-3; 8 bases are a match to TRBD2. Trimming cost V 4 bases and J 4 bases; bases outside gene matches: 10. The length of the CDR3 is 16 residues. CDR1 and CDR2 (germline): SEHNR, FQNEAQ (reference sequence). CDR3 in amino acids: CASSSPGLVVPDTQYF. Written as DNA, the CDR3 is TGTGCCAGCAGCTCACCGGGACTAGTAGTGCCAGATACGCAGTATTTT. Looking up the rest from reference TRBV7-9 and TRBJ2-3 gives the full variable domain: DTGVSQNPRHKITKRGQNVTFRCDPISEHNRLYWYRQTLGQGPEFLTYFQNEAQLEKSRLLSDRFSAERPKGSFSTLEIQRTEQGDSAMYLCASSSPGLVVPDTQYFGPGTRLTVL.

The V call is TRBV20-1, the J call TRBJ1-4; D remains unclear. The V gene lost 4 bases and the J gene lost 5 bases, with 5 bases spanning the gap. This CDR3 comprises 11 residues. The germline gives CDR1 DFQATT, CDR2 SNEGSKA (reference sequence). The CDR3 DNA is TGCAGTGCTAAGAGGAATGAAAAACTGTTTTTT. Protein sequence: CSAKRNEKLFF.

This chain links TRBV29-1 with TRBJ1-2; TRBD1 aligns across 8 bases. V lost 3 bases to trimming and J lost 2 bases; unmatched junction nucleotides: 8. This CDR3 is built from 15 residues. Germline CDR1 SQVTM, CDR2 ANQGSEA. CDR3 protein: CSVEHRGSQNYGYTF. DNA of the CDR3: TGCAGCGTTGAGCACAGGGGGAGCCAAAACTATGGCTACACCTTC.

V usage is TRBV2 and J usage is TRBJ2-7; D possibly corresponds to TRBD2 (6 bases). The CDR3 contains 15 residues. Per germline, CDR1 SNHLY and CDR2 FYNNEI. V dropped 4 bases and J dropped 2 bases, with 15 bases sitting between them. The CDR3 coding sequence is TGTGCCAGCAGTGCGACTCGCGGGGCCCCCTACGAGCAGTACTTC. Translation: CASSATRGAPYEQYF.

This clone has only a few counts. This rearrangement joins TRBV4-1 to TRBJ1-2; no clear D gene. The CDR3 covers 14 residues. CDR1 and CDR2 from the germline V gene are MGHRA and YSYEKL. The V end lost 1 base, the J end lost 5 bases, and 11 bases lay between the germline ends. The CDR3 DNA is TGCGCCAGCAGCCAAGCTACGGGGAAATATGGCTACACCTTC. This gives the protein CASSQATGKYGYTF.

This rearrangement joins TRBV7-6 to TRBJ2-7, with D tentatively TRBD2 (7 bases). The CDR3 is 15 amino acids. Per germline, CDR1 SGHVS and CDR2 FNYEAQ. V lost 4 bases to trimming and J lost 7 bases, with 20 bases between them. The CDR3 region has the DNA TGTGCCAGCAGCTGGGGGGGGACAAAGACGGAAGAGCAGTACTTC. Protein sequence: CASSWGGTKTEEQYF.

This clone came up a few times. The CDR3 DNA reads TGTGCCAGTAGTAAATGGACAGCGTTAATATCTGAAGCTTTCTTT. Translated, it gives CASSKWTALISEAFF. This rearrangement joins TRBV19 to TRBJ1-1, with a possible D match to TRBD1 (6 bases). Per the germline V gene, CDR1 is LNHDA and CDR2 is SQIVND (reference sequence). This CDR3 spans 15 amino acids. The V and J ends lost 4 bases and 6 bases respectively, with 18 bases between them. Full variable domain (outside the CDR3, taken from reference TRBV19 and TRBJ1-1): DGGITQSPKYLFRKEGQNVTLSCEQNLNHDAMYWYRQDPGQGLRLIYYSQIVNDFQKGDIAEGYSVSREKKESFPLTVTSAQKNPTAFYLCASSKWTALISEAFFGQGTRLTVV.

The chain has TRBV7-8 and TRBJ1-1; no reliable D call. Germline V gene data show CDR1 as SGHVS and CDR2 as FQNEAQ. This CDR3 spans 14 amino acids. V lost 2 bases and J 0 bases, leaving 7 bases between the germline ends. The CDR3 loop reads CASSLLTLNTEAFF. The CDR3 DNA sequence: TGTGCCAGCAGCTTACTGACCCTGAACACTGAAGCTTTCTTT.

V and J are TRBV18 and TRBJ2-7; a weak D match, TRBD1 (6 bases). V was pared by 0 bases and J by 6 bases, with 15 bases between. In germline, CDR1 is KGHSH, CDR2 LQKENI. The CDR3 spans 15 residues. The CDR3 loop is CASSPPGRGPLEQYF. The CDR3 bases are TGTGCCAGCTCACCACCTGGCAGGGGCCCCCTCGAGCAGTACTTC.

The chain combines TRBV2 with TRBJ1-2, with a tentative D call TRBD1 (6 bases). Germline values: CDR1 SNHLY, CDR2 FYNNEI. V lost 2 bases to trimming and J lost 4 bases, with 17 bases between them. The CDR3 covers 16 residues. This chain's CDR3 is CASSEYGFRGGYGYTF. As DNA, the CDR3 is TGTGCCAGCAGTGAATACGGTTTTAGGGGGGGCTATGGCTACACCTTC.

The chain is built from TRBV4-2 and TRBJ2-3; 9 bases align to TRBD1. Germline V gene lookup returns CDR1 LGHNA and CDR2 YNFKEQ. The CDR3 runs 13 residues. V lost 5 bases to trimming and J lost 5 bases; unmatched junction nucleotides: 2. The CDR3 nucleotides are TGTGCCAGCAGCGAGGGACAGGGAGATACGCAGTATTTT. Its protein product is CASSEGQGDTQYF.

The chain recombines TRBV6-5 with TRBJ2-5, with 7 bases lining up with TRBD1. This CDR3 is built from 12 residues. V was clipped by 6 bases and J by 4 bases; unmatched bases: 2. From germline, CDR1 is MNHEY and CDR2 SVGAGI. The CDR3: CASSYRGETQYF. The DNA for the CDR3 is TGTGCCAGCAGCTACAGGGGAGAGACCCAGTACTTC.

The J gene is TRBJ2-1, the V gene TRBV4-1, with 10 bases fitting TRBD2. The CDR3 is 16 amino acids. From germline, CDR1 is MGHRA and CDR2 YSYEKL. With 3 bases clipped from V and 10 bases from J, the junction kept 12 bases outside the gene matches. CDR3 loop: CASSQLAGGISWEQFF. The CDR3 DNA follows: TGCGCCAGCAGCCAGTTAGCGGGGGGCATTTCTTGGGAGCAGTTCTTC.

This CDR3 reads CASSHSDPNQETQYF. The CDR3 DNA is TGTGCCAGCTCACACTCAGATCCTAACCAAGAGACCCAGTACTTC. The chain employs TRBV18 and TRBJ2-5, with D hard to call. V lost 4 bases and J 0 bases, leaving 12 bases between the germline ends. The CDR3 has 15 residues. Germline CDR1 is KGHSH and CDR2 is LQKENI.

In this sample, this clone turned up a few times. The chain carries TRBV2 and TRBJ2-2; tentative D call: TRBD1 (6 bases). V shed 6 bases and J shed 5 bases, with 16 bases lying between them. The CDR3 is made up of 15 amino acids. Germline V gives CDR1 SNHLY, CDR2 FYNNEI. The CDR3 DNA reads as TGTGCCAGCAGCCCAGACCAGGGGTGGACCGGGGAGCTGTTTTTT. It is translated as CASSPDQGWTGELFF.

The chain has TRBV19 and TRBJ2-5, with D possibly being TRBD1 (6 bases). The CDR3 runs 13 residues. Trimming removed 5 bases from V and 5 bases from J, with 12 bases in between. Germline assignment: CDR1 LNHDA and CDR2 SQIVND (reference sequence). DNA of the CDR3: TGTGCCAGTAGTCCCAACAGGGTCGAGACCCAGTACTTC. As protein: CASSPNRVETQYF. Combining the CDR3 with reference TRBV19 and TRBJ2-5 gives the whole variable domain DGGITQSPKYLFRKEGQNVTLSCEQNLNHDAMYWYRQDPGQGLRLIYYSQIVNDFQKGDIAEGYSVSREKKESFPLTVTSAQKNPTAFYLCASSPNRVETQYFGPGTRLLVL.

The chain's CDR3 is CAWNTDRGYNEQFF. The CDR3 DNA follows: TGTGCCTGGAATACAGACAGGGGATACAATGAGCAGTTCTTC. The gene calls are TRBV30 and TRBJ2-1; 8 nucleotides match TRBD1. Per germline, CDR1 GTSNPN and CDR2 SVGIG (reference sequence). This CDR3 spans 14 amino acids. Losses at the gene ends were 4 bases for V and 4 bases for J; bases not matched to a gene: 6.

V usage is TRBV7-2 and J usage is TRBJ2-1, with D perhaps TRBD2 (5 bases). CDR3 length equals 15 residues. The germline V gene has CDR1 SGHTA and CDR2 FQGNSA. Trimming removed 5 bases at V and 2 bases at J, with 13 bases between. The DNA of the CDR3 is TGTGCCAGCAGCCTCGACTATACCACCTACAATGAGCAGTTCTTC. Translated: CASSLDYTTYNEQFF.

The genes are TRBV7-2 and TRBJ1-5; TRBD1 agrees at 11 bases. This CDR3 comprises 16 residues. The junction had 9 bases not matched to a gene; V was cut back by 5 bases and J by 6 bases. Germline CDR1 is SGHTA and CDR2 is FQGNSA. The CDR3 is CASSTNGQGARQPQHF. CDR3 nucleotide sequence: TGTGCCAGCAGCACCAATGGACAGGGGGCGCGTCAGCCCCAGCATTTT.

The chain couples TRBV2 to TRBJ1-5, with D uncertain. CDR3 size: 12 residues. V lost 9 bases to trimming and J lost 9 bases, with 15 bases between them. The germline V gene encodes CDR1 SNHLY and CDR2 FYNNEI. Here the CDR3 reads CASAKMGLPQHF. CDR3 sequence (DNA): TGTGCCAGTGCCAAGATGGGCTTGCCCCAGCATTTT.

This clone was seen a few times. V gene TRBV6-2 or TRBV6-3 combines with J gene TRBJ1-6; 9 bases are a match to TRBD1. With V trimmed by 7 bases and J by 19 bases, 8 bases remained unmatched. This CDR3 comprises 11 residues. The germline V gene has CDR1 MNHEY and CDR2 SVGEGT. The CDR3 reads CASTPGQGLHF. CDR3 nucleotides: TGTGCCAGCACCCCGGGACAGGGACTTCACTTT.

The gene calls are TRBV5-1 and TRBJ2-7; 7 nucleotides align to TRBD1. Germline CDR1 is SGHRS and CDR2 is YFSETQ. This CDR3 is 13 amino acids long. Trimming cost V 2 bases and J 4 bases; bases outside gene matches: 3. CDR3 DNA sequence: TGCGCCAGCAGCTTTCTCAGGGGGTACGAGCAGTACTTC. Protein sequence: CASSFLRGYEQYF.

This chain links TRBV5-1 with TRBJ1-6, with TRBD1 matching over 8 bases. V dropped 4 bases and J dropped 13; count of bases not matched to a gene: 7. This CDR3 is built from 13 residues. The V gene's germline CDR1 is SGHRS and CDR2 YFSETQ. CDR3: CASSEGQAAPLHF. CDR3 bases: TGCGCCAGCAGCGAGGGACAGGCGGCGCCCCTCCACTTT.

The chain uses TRBV19 and TRBJ2-7, with D maybe TRBD2 (6 bases). The length of the CDR3 is 15 residues. Germline lookup yields CDR1 LNHDA and CDR2 SQIVND (reference sequence). The V end was cut by 7 bases, the J end by 0 bases, with 16 bases between. CDR3 sequence: CASNPSARSSYEQYF. CDR3 DNA: TGTGCCAGTAACCCTAGCGCGAGATCCTCCTACGAGCAGTACTTC.